Described below is a single TCR beta chain sequence and its context. Its antigen is still unknown. Every donor provided around 10 milliliters of peripheral blood. Combining a sample-barcoded 5' primer with a J-beta primer mix, a second PCR ran for roughly 6 to 11 cycles. TCRdb used MiXCR to reprocess the 5' RACE reads, holding one entry per CDR3 protein. The repertoire holds some 890,000 distinct CDR3 sequences, with just under 30% as singletons. These data come from a study of blood T cells in healthy people across ages. General study results and limits: Estimates based on one million T cells were treated as lower bounds.

This CDR3 region has 14 residues. V shed 5 bases and J 3 bases; nucleotides not matched to a gene: 5. Germline lookup yields CDR1 ENHRY and CDR2 SYGVKD. The same sample was also used in a study of T cells of mothers and their children. That work states: Thymic selection molds TCR recombination output in a comparable way in related and unrelated pairs. Slightly higher but non-significant overlap marked related mother-child pairs versus unrelated pairs.

Sample: blood. This rearrangement joins TRBV10-3 to TRBJ2-7; TRBD1 agrees at 9 bases. The receptor's source is a woman in her thirties or forties in good health. CDR3 sequence (DNA): TGTGCCATCAGTCTGGACAGGGGTTTCTACGAGCAGTACTTC. Its protein is CAISLDRGFYEQYF.